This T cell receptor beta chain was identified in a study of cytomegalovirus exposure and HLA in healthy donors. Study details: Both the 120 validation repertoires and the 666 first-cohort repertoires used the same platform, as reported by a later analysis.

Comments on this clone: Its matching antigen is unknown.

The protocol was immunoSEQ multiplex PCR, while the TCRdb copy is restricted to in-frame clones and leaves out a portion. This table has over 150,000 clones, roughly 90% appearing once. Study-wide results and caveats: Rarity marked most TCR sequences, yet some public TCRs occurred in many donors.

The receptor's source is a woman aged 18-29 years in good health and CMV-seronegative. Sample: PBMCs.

CDR3 nucleotides: TGTGCCAGTAGCGCGCGACCGGGGACCCAGTACTTC. Translation gives CASSARPGTQYF. This chain links TRBV19 with TRBJ2-5, with unresolved D. The CDR3 runs 12 residues. Germline lookup yields CDR1 LNHDA and CDR2 SQIVND (reference sequence). The V end lost 6 bases, the J end lost 7 bases, and 12 bases lay between the germline ends.